This T cell receptor (beta chain) was sequenced for a study of somatic mutations in cytotoxic T cells in rheumatoid arthritis (TCRdb year 2017). Describing the broader study: Peripheral blood (approximately 32 ml EDTA) was collected from patients immediately after diagnosis and before any treatment began. A FACSAria II or Sony SH800 was used to flow-sort some V beta antibody-stained T-cell populations at nearly 100% purity, and TCRB sequencing was also done on sorted V beta1+ cells. In newly diagnosed rheumatoid arthritis without treatment, the study examined if expanded CD8+ T-cell clones harbor somatic mutations, relying on TCRB deep sequencing to characterize clonality. For 65 to 80 rheumatoid arthritis patients and fewer than 25 healthy controls, TCRB deep sequencing was carried out. Median age was essentially the same in the patient group and the control group. The study at large found these results: An increase of CD8+ clonality with age was seen in patients (Spearman r ≈ 0.49) but not in healthy controls. No adjustment for multiple comparisons was made for the slight TRBV07 underrepresentation in patients. The expanded CD8+ clones had unknown antigen targets, and not appearing in virus-specific databases did not rule out that they were virus-specific. CD8+ T-cell clonality in rheumatoid arthritis patients was not significantly different from that in age-matched healthy controls. Several identical CD8+ TCRB sequences were found in both blood and synovial fluid, and in about an eighth of the roughly 65 patients the largest CD8+ clone exceeded 20% of CD8+ cells.

CD4+ and CD8+ cells were isolated by positive magnetic bead selection on an AutoMACS, and purity was checked by flow cytometry. Initial screening for clonal expansions relied on flow cytometry with a TCR V beta antibody panel, after which sorted CD8+ fractions underwent TCRB deep sequencing for characterization. Peripheral blood mononuclear cells were obtained using density gradient separation with Ficoll-Paque PLUS. Using Nucleospin Tissue or Tissue XS kits, DNA was extracted from CD4-enriched, CD8-enriched or PBMC samples, with quantification by a Qubit 2.0 fluorometer. Sequencing of TCRB CDR3 was done on genomic DNA with the immunoSEQ assay. Processing in the source paper ran as follows. Only a few patient CD8+ clones larger than 1% matched published virus-specific TCRB sequences when compared against them. Analyses were restricted to productive TCRB rearrangements. Clonality was expressed as a Shannon entropy-based productive clonality index, with each clone defined by a unique TCRB CDR3 sequence. The template counts of each clone relative to the total templates per sample were used to calculate repertoire overlap between two samples. V-gene usage from TCRB sequencing and V-gene usage measured by flow cytometry were correlated (Spearman r of 0.61). TCRdb mirrors the immuneACCESS table, restricted to in-frame sequences. Some clones are absent from its copies; in checked studies, under half trace to an unresolved V gene, and the reason for the others is unknown. V and J calls plus clone size are reproduced from that table; the DNA served to infer D and trimming. In this sample the table shows approximately 21,000 clones, roughly 80% of which occur a single time. The top ten clonotypes cover around 11% of the sample.

Worth noting for this clone: Its antigen specificity is not known. Nothing much larger sits one base from this clone, and base qualities are not available.

V is shortened by 2 bases, J by 2 bases, and the region joining them spans 14 bases. The cysteine opens and the phenylalanine closes a CDR3 of 15 amino acids. The read is trimmed to its CDR3 DNA, 45 bases read in frame from base 1. CDR1 and CDR2 are drawn from the germline V gene (reference sequence): SGHNT, YYREEE. The chain joins TRBV5-4 to TRBJ2-7; the D gene lacks a confident call. The clonotype comes from an adult with rheumatoid arthritis. Sequenced: CD8+ T cells sorted from blood. Here is the DNA: TGTGCCAGCAGCTTCCATCCCACCCGAACCTACGAGCAGTACTTC. Its amino acids are CASSFHPTRTYEQYF. When the CDR3 is completed using the reference TRBV5-4 and TRBJ2-7 genes on either side, the full variable domain is ETGVTQSPTHLIKTRGQQVTLRCSSQSGHNTVSWYQQALGQGPQFIFQYYREEENGRGNFPPRFSGLQFPNYSSELNVNALELDDSALYLCASSFHPTRTYEQYFGPGTRLTVT.